This entry concerns a single T cell receptor beta chain. What it recognizes is unknown. With 1 base removed from V and 2 bases from J, the gap between germline ends came to 11 bases. This CDR3 is 15 amino acids long. Germline V gene sequence: CDR1 SGHDT, CDR2 YYEEEE. MiXCR, applied by TCRdb to the RT-PCR reads, yields one record per CDR3 protein. The sample lists 400,000 to 650,000 distinct CDR3 sequences, 6.5% to 8% occurring once. The sample belongs to a study of response to subunit inactivated influenza vaccine. General study findings and limits: Seasonal influenza vaccination, on each occasion, was suggested by the authors to recruit few new T cells.

This TCR was sampled from a man aged 50-75 years who received an inactivated influenza vaccine. The sequenced sample was PBMCs from blood, obtained approximately 25 months after vaccination. This rearrangement joins TRBV5-6 to TRBJ2-3; TRBD1 is a possible D gene (6 bases). CDR3 nucleotide sequence: TGTGCCAGCAGCTTGCCAGGGGAGATCACAGATACGCAGTATTTT. This encodes CASSLPGEITDTQYF. Variable domain in full (rest from reference TRBV5-6 and TRBJ2-3): DAGVTQSPTHLIKTRGQQVTLRCSPKSGHDTVSWYQQALGQGPQFIFQYYEEEERQRGNFPDRFSGHQFPNYSSELNVNALLLGDSALYLCASSLPGEITDTQYFGPGTRLTVL.